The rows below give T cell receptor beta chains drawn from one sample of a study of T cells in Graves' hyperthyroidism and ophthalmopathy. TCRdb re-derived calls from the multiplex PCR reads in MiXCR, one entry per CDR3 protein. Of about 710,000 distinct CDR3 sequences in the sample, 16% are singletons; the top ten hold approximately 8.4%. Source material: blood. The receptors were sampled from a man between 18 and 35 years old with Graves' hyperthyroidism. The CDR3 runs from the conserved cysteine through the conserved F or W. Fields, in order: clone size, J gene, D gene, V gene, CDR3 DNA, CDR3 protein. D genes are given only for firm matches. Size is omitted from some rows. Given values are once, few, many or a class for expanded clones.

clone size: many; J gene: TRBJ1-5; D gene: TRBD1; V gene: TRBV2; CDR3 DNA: TGTGCCAGCAGTGATGGACAGGGGAAGGTCAGTCAGCCCCAGCATTTT; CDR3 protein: CASSDGQGKVSQPQHF
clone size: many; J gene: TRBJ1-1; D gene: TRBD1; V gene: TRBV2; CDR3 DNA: TGTGCCAGCTCCAGGGGGTCGGTGAGGAACACTGAAGCTTTCTTT; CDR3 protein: CASSRGSVRNTEAFF
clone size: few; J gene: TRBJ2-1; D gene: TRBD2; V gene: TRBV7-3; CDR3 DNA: TGTGCCAGCAGCTTAAATGGGGGGGGGAATGAGCAGTTCTTC; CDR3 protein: CASSLNGGGNEQFF
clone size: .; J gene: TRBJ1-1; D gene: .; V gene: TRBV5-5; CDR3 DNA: TGTGGCAGCAGCTGGGTACTCATGAACACTGAAGCTTTCTTT; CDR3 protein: CGSSWVLMNTEAFF
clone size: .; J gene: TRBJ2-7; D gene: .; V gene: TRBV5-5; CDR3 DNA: TGTGCCAGCAGCTTAACGTACCGGGACCGGTCCTACGAGCAGTACTTC; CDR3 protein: CASSLTYRDRSYEQYF
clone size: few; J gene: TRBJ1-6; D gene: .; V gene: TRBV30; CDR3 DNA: TGTGCCTGGAGGGGAATTAGCTCCTATAATTCACCCCTCCACTTT; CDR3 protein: CAWRGISSYNSPLHF
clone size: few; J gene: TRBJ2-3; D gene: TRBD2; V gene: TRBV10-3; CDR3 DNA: TGTGCCATCAGTGATGACGGCAGCGGGAGGGAAATGGGAGATACGCAGTATTTT; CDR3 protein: CAISDDGSGREMGDTQYF
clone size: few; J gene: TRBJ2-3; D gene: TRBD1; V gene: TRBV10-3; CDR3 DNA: TGTGCCATCAGTGGACCAGGGGGCTCAGATACGCAGTATTTT; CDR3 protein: CAISGPGGSDTQYF
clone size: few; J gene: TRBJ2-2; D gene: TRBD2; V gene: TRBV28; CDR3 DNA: TGTGCCAGCAGCAAGGGACACCGGACTAGCGGGAGTCGGACCGGGGAGCTGTTTTTT; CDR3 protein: CASSKGHRTSGSRTGELFF
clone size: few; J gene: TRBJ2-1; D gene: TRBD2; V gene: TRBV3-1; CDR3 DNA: TGTGCCAGCAGCCTACAAGGGACTAGCGGGAGCCTTAGGGACAATGAGCAGTTCTTC; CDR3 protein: CASSLQGTSGSLRDNEQFF
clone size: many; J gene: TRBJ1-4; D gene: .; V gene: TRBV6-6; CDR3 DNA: TGTGCCAGCAGTTACCACGTTCGGAGTGCAACTAATGAAAAACTGTTTTTT; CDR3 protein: CASSYHVRSATNEKLFF
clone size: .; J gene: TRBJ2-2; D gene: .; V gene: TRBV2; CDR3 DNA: TGTGCCAGGGGTCCGGGGTCGCGGACCGGGGAGCTGTTTTTT; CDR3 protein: CARGPGSRTGELFF
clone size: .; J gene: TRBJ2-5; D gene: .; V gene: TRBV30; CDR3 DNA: TGTGCCCAAGGGAGCAAAGAGACCCAGTACTTC; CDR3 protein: CAQGSKETQYF
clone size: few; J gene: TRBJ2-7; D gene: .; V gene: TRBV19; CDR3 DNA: TGTGCCAGTAGTAATGGCGGGTTAGGAACAGGGCCATTCTACGAGCAGTACTTC; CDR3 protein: CASSNGGLGTGPFYEQYF
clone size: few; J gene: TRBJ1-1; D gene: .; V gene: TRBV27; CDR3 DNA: TGTGCCAGCAAAATTGGGAACACTGAAGCTTTCTTT; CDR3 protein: CASKIGNTEAFF
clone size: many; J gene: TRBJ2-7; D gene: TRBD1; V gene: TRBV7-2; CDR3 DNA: TGTGCCAGCACCTGGGGACAGGTCTACGAGCAGTACTTC; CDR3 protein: CASTWGQVYEQYF
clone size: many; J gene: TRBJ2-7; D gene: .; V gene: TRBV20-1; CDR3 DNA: TGCAGTGCTAGGCCCCAGTTCTTTACCTACGAGCAGTACTTC; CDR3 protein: CSARPQFFTYEQYF
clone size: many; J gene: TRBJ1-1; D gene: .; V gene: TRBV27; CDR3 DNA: TGTGCCAGCAGTCGAAGGGTTGGCTTGAATCAAGCTTTCTTT; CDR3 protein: CASSRRVGLNQAFF
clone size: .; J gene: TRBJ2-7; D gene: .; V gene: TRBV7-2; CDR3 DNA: TGTGCCAGCAGCTTACTCTTCCTCTACGAGCAGTACTTC; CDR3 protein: CASSLLFLYEQYF
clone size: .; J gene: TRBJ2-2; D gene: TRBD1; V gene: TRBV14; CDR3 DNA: TGTGCCAGCAGCCTCACAGGGGCCAGGTTCACCGGGGAGCTGTTTTTT; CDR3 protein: CASSLTGARFTGELFF
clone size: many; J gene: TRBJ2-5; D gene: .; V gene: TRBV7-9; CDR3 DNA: TGTGCCAGCAGCTTAGCGAGAGTCTCCCGCAATCTGGAGACCCAGTACTTC; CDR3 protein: CASSLARVSRNLETQYF
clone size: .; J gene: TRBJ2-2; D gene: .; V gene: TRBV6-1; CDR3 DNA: TGTGCCATCACGGACTACGGGGAGCTGTTTTTT; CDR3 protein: CAITDYGELFF
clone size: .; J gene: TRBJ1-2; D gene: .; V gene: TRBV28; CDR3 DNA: TGTGCCAGCAGTACAGGACAGAACTGTGGCTACACCTTC; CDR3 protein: CASSTGQNCGYTF
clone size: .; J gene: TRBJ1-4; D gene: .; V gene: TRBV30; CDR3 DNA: TGTGCCTGGAGACCGCGAGGGGGGACTGAAAGGAAACTGTTTTTT; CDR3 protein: CAWRPRGGTERKLFF
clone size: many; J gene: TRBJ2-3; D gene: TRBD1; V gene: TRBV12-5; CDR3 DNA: TGTGCTACCGGACAGGCAGATACGCAGTATTTT; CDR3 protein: CATGQADTQYF
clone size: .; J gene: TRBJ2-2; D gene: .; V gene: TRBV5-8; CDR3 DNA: TGTGCCAGCCGACTCCCGGGCCCGGGCGGGGAGCTGTTTTTT; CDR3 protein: CASRLPGPGGELFF
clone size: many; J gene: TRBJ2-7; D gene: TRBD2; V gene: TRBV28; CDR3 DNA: TGTGCCAGCAGTGGCGATAGCGGGAGGGCCCGCGAACAGTACTTC; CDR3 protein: CASSGDSGRAREQYF